The TCR beta chain under discussion was sequenced for a study of T cells in Graves' hyperthyroidism and ophthalmopathy. Amplification of TCR beta CDR3 regions used RNA as the template. The TCR CDR3 was amplified in a first-round RT-PCR using the HTBI primer set. TCRdb fed the multiplex PCR reads into MiXCR, producing one record per CDR3 protein. The sample yields fewer than 900,000 distinct CDR3 sequences, roughly 17% seen once. V was cut by 0 bases and J by 4 bases, with 13 bases left in between. The CDR3 extends over 15 amino acids. Germline values: CDR1 SGHTA, CDR2 FQGNSA. This clonotype appeared many times.

Material for sequencing was blood. The source of this sequence is a man younger than 30 with Graves' hyperthyroidism. The rearrangement joins TRBV7-2 to TRBJ2-7; D gene ambiguous. DNA of the CDR3: TGTGCCAGCAGCTTAGCTTCGCAGGCTTATTACGAGCAGTACTTC. Protein product: CASSLASQAYYEQYF. Using reference TRBV7-2 and TRBJ2-7 for the parts outside the CDR3, the full variable domain is GAGVSQSPSNKVTEKGKDVELRCDPISGHTALYWYRQSLGQGLEFLIYFQGNSAPDKSGLPSDRFSAERTGGSVSTLTIQRTQQEDSAVYLCASSLASQAYYEQYFGPGTRLTVT.